The clone carrying this T cell receptor (beta chain) was seen only a few times. Its antigen is not known. PCR amplification relied on 60 Vbeta primers (plus 13 Jbeta primers). Libraries were prepared by immunoSEQ multiplex PCR; TCRdb keeps only in-frame clonotypes and omits some of them. This sample yields around 150,000 clones, of which approximately 61% are seen a single time; about 1.5% belongs to the top ten. The sample belongs to a study of cytomegalovirus exposure and HLA in healthy donors. Findings and limits, study-wide: What a later analysis reportedly showed was that an Asian-associated ancestry cluster had fewer N-insertions than the approximately 700-donor mean. Reportedly, cytomegalovirus status was diagnosed with high sensitivity and specificity. Rarity characterized most TCR sequences, yet some public TCRs appeared in many donors. Altogether, some 170 TCR beta chains were recorded as cytomegalovirus-associated.

Sequenced sample: PBMCs. The TCR sequence derives from a human donor in good health.

The CDR3 region has the DNA TGTGCCAGCAGTCCCCCTACAGGGAATCAGCCCCAGCATTTT. Its translation: CASSPPTGNQPQHF. The gene calls are TRBV27 and TRBJ1-5; D is possibly TRBD1 (6 bases). Germline V CDR1 and CDR2: MNHEY, SMNVEV (reference sequence). CDR3 length: 14 residues. V lost 5 bases and J lost 4, with 12 bases in between.